This passage covers 18 T cell receptor beta chains from one sample sequenced in a study of shared clonotypes between healthy human individuals. The assay was immunoSEQ multiplex PCR, and TCRdb's table has in-frame clones only and misses some. Altogether roughly 200,000 clones are present, 65% to 80% being singletons, with the ten largest covering 10%. Sequences were obtained from memory CD4+ T cells sorted from blood. Described subset: CD45RA-negative fraction. These receptors came from a man aged 30-40 years in good health.

V usage is TRBV2 and J usage is TRBJ1-2; weak D call: TRBD1 (5 bases). The V end lost 2 bases, the J end lost 5 bases, and 9 bases lay between the germline ends. This CDR3 is built from 13 residues. Germline CDR1 and CDR2: SNHLY and FYNNEI. In DNA, the CDR3 is TGTGCCAGCAGTGAATCCAGGGAATATGGCTACACCTTC. Protein sequence: CASSESREYGYTF. Together with reference TRBV2 and TRBJ1-2, the CDR3 gives the full variable domain: EPEVTQTPSHQVTQMGQEVILRCVPISNHLYFYWYRQILGQKVEFLVSFYNNEISEKSEIFDDQFSVERPDGSNFTLKIRSTKLEDSAMYFCASSESREYGYTFGSGTRLTVV.

This clone turned up a few times. The chain joins TRBV5-1 to TRBJ2-5; TRBD1 or TRBD2 may be the D gene (5 bases each). The CDR3 spans 14 residues. Trimming shortened V by 5 bases and J by 7 bases, and 18 bases separated the two germline ends. Germline values: CDR1 SGHRS, CDR2 YFSETQ. For the CDR3, the DNA is TGCGCCAGCAGGACGGACGGCTTCGGGGCGACCCAGTACTTC. Translated: CASRTDGFGATQYF.

In its sample, this clone was seen many times. The rearrangement joins TRBV11-1 to TRBJ2-7; TRBD1 matches 10 bases. The CDR3 is 15 amino acids. Trimming took 3 bases from V and 6 from J; bases not matched to a gene: 8. The germline gives CDR1 SGHAT, CDR2 FQDESV (reference sequence). The CDR3 sequence is CASSFNPDRGSEQYF. The CDR3 DNA sequence: TGTGCCAGCAGCTTTAATCCGGACAGGGGGTCCGAGCAGTACTTC.

A few counts support this clone. The V call is TRBV6-5, the J call TRBJ2-1, with 7 bases identical to TRBD2. CDR1 MNHEY and CDR2 SVGAGI come from the germline V gene. The V and J ends lost 6 bases and 7 bases, in that order; junction bases with no gene match: 6. This CDR3 has 13 residues. The CDR3 region has the DNA TGTGCCAGCAGGGGACTATCAGGGAATGAGCAGTTCTTC. This sequence encodes CASRGLSGNEQFF.

This sequence joins TRBV27 and TRBJ2-5, with a weak D call TRBD2 (5 bases). Between the trimmed V and J ends, which lost 2 bases and 5 bases, there was a span of 15 bases. CDR1 and CDR2 from the germline V gene are MNHEY and SMNVEV (reference sequence). The CDR3 extends over 15 amino acids. The CDR3 DNA is TGTGCCAGCAGTTTACGCTTGGGGAGTGAGGAGACCCAGTACTTC. This sequence encodes CASSLRLGSEETQYF.

The chain employs TRBV27 and TRBJ1-1; the D gene is possibly TRBD1 (5 bases). V lost 0 bases and J 1 base, leaving 24 bases between the germline ends. The CDR3 runs 20 residues. The germline V gene encodes CDR1 MNHEY and CDR2 SMNVEV (reference sequence). CDR3 protein: CASSLSHSRLVRGQNTEAFF. The CDR3 DNA reads as TGTGCCAGCAGTTTATCACACTCAAGACTCGTCCGGGGCCAGAACACTGAAGCTTTCTTT.

V usage is TRBV6-4 and J usage is TRBJ1-2; D is uncertain. The V gene's germline CDR1 is MRHNA and CDR2 SNTAGT. V was shortened by 4 bases and J by 3 bases, with 12 bases between the two germline ends. CDR3 length: 14 amino acids. For the CDR3, the DNA is TGTGCCAGCAGTGCCAAACCTGGGGACTATGGCTACACCTTC. Translating gives CASSAKPGDYGYTF.

V and J are TRBV28 and TRBJ1-2; 7 bases align to TRBD1. The CDR3 is 15 residues long. Unmatched junction bases numbered 12, after V lost 2 bases and J lost 9 bases. Per germline, CDR1 MDHEN and CDR2 SYDVKM. The CDR3 reads CASSLGGRQGPSYTF. As DNA, the CDR3 is TGTGCCAGCAGTTTAGGAGGACGACAGGGCCCAAGCTACACCTTC.

The chain combines TRBV14 with TRBJ1-1; no clear D gene. CDR1 and CDR2 from the germline V gene are SGHDN and FVKESK. The CDR3 has 15 residues. V lost 1 base to trimming and J lost 4 bases, with 13 bases between them. The CDR3 reads CASSQAVGVGTEAFF. Here the CDR3 DNA reads TGTGCCAGCAGCCAAGCAGTTGGGGTTGGCACTGAAGCTTTCTTT.

The chain recombines TRBV9 with TRBJ2-1, with D maybe TRBD2 (5 bases). Trimming took 1 base from V and 0 from J, leaving 11 bases between them. CDR1 is SGDLS and CDR2 is YYNGEE in the germline V gene. This CDR3 spans 16 amino acids. The CDR3 DNA follows: TGTGCCAGCAGCGTACAGGACTCTACCTCCTACAATGAGCAGTTCTTC. Its protein product is CASSVQDSTSYNEQFF.

This clone was recorded a few times. The chain joins TRBV27 to TRBJ2-7, with D uncertain. The V end lost 6 bases, the J end lost 2 bases, and 14 bases lay between the germline ends. Germline assignment: CDR1 MNHEY and CDR2 SMNVEV (reference sequence). This CDR3 has 14 residues. DNA for the CDR3: TGTGCCAGCAGCCCCAACGTGCTCACCTACGAGCAGTACTTC. This translates into CASSPNVLTYEQYF.

A few counts support this clone. Other DNA sequences of this sample code for an identical CDR3. This chain joins TRBV19 and TRBJ1-2, with TRBD1 matching 8 bases. V trimming: 4 bases; J trimming: 2 bases; junction bases outside the gene matches: 3. This CDR3 region has 14 residues. Germline values: CDR1 LNHDA, CDR2 SQIVND (reference sequence). The CDR3 region is CASSSTGGNYGYTF. In DNA form, the CDR3 reads TGTGCCAGTAGTAGTACAGGGGGAAACTATGGCTACACCTTC.

The chain links TRBV5-1 to TRBJ2-1, with 12 bases aligning to TRBD2. Germline V gene data show CDR1 as SGHRS and CDR2 as YFSETQ. This CDR3 region has 18 residues. V dropped 4 bases and J dropped 3; count of bases not matched to a gene: 11. The CDR3 reads CASSIRTSGIINYNEQFF. CDR3 nucleotides: TGCGCCAGCAGCATACGGACTAGCGGGATCATAAACTACAATGAGCAGTTCTTC. Full variable domain (rest looked up from reference TRBV5-1 and TRBJ2-1): KAGVTQTPRYLIKTRGQQVTLSCSPISGHRSVSWYQQTPGQGLQFLFEYFSETQRNKGNFPGRFSGRQFSNSRSEMNVSTLELGDSALYLCASSIRTSGIINYNEQFFGPGTRLTVL.

This chain joins TRBV5-1 and TRBJ2-5; TRBD1 aligns across 7 bases. This CDR3 is built from 14 residues. The V gene end was trimmed by 0 bases and the J gene end by 1 base; junction bases not matched to a gene: 0. Germline lookup yields CDR1 SGHRS and CDR2 YFSETQ. CDR3 residues: CASSLGQGQETQYF. Here the CDR3 DNA reads TGCGCCAGCAGCTTGGGACAGGGCCAAGAGACCCAGTACTTC.

This clone was detected only a few times. This sequence joins TRBV7-6 and TRBJ2-1, with 8 nucleotides matching TRBD2. CDR1 and CDR2 from the germline V gene are SGHVS and FNYEAQ. J gave up 7 bases and V 5 bases, and 16 bases lay outside the gene matches. The CDR3 is made up of 17 amino acids. The CDR3 here is CASSQTSGGGAWNEQFF. Here the CDR3 DNA reads TGTGCCAGCAGCCAGACGTCGGGAGGGGGGGCTTGGAATGAGCAGTTCTTC. Variable domain in full (rest from reference TRBV7-6 and TRBJ2-1): GAGVSQSPRYKVTKRGQDVALRCDPISGHVSLYWYRQALGQGPEFLTYFNYEAQQDKSGLPNDRFSAERPEGSISTLTIQRTEQRDSAMYRCASSQTSGGGAWNEQFFGPGTRLTVL.

V is TRBV5-1 and J is TRBJ2-7, with D possibly TRBD2 on 6 matching bases. The V end lost 4 bases, the J end lost 5 bases, and 22 bases lay between the germline ends. Germline V CDR1 and CDR2: SGHRS, YFSETQ. CDR3 length equals 16 residues. In DNA, the CDR3 is TGCGCCAGCAGCATAAGGGACTTCCAGGGCAGCGACGAGCAGTACTTC. It is translated as CASSIRDFQGSDEQYF.

The chain recombines TRBV6-1 with TRBJ2-4, with TRBD2 as a possible D gene (7 bases). The CDR3 extends over 13 amino acids. Germline-derived CDR1 and CDR2 are MNHNS and SASEGT. V was trimmed by 7 bases and J by 8 bases, leaving 15 bases between them. CDR3 sequence: CASIVRGGDIQYF. CDR3 nucleotide sequence: TGTGCCAGCATCGTGAGGGGGGGTGACATTCAGTACTTC.

The sample holds a few counts of this clone. The chain is built from TRBV9 and TRBJ2-1, with TRBD2 identical over 12 bases. CDR3 length: 20 residues. The V segment lost 2 bases and the J segment 9 bases; nucleotides outside the gene matches: 21. Germline V gene data show CDR1 as SGDLS and CDR2 as YYNGEE. CDR3 loop: CASSVTSQTELAGGRGEQFF. CDR3 nucleotides: TGTGCCAGCAGCGTCACCTCCCAGACAGAACTAGCGGGAGGTAGGGGTGAGCAGTTCTTC.